This T cell receptor (beta chain) was sequenced for a study of cytomegalovirus exposure and HLA in healthy donors (dated by TCRdb to 2017 to 2019). General notes on the study: An earlier analysis of more than 550 of the donors reported under 300 Gb of sequence data and some 110 million unique TCR beta sequences obtained from 150 million to 200 million T cells. An early release covering some 640 HLA-typed donors comprised about 300 gigabases of sequencing data and around 85 million unique TCR sequences. The number of typed donors differed by locus: roughly 620-640 for A, B, C, DRB1 and DQB1; 500 to 550 for DQA1; 606 for DPA1; and 450 to 480 for DPB1. The study aimed to test whether cataloging public T cell receptors could reveal signatures of past pathogen exposure. Among the roughly 400 genotyped donors, around 79% belonged to the genetic ancestry cluster associated with self-reported Caucasian donors. In the later analysis, no new phenotypic data were used to find candidate immune exposures; instead, reliance was placed on TCR beta sequences and their occurrence across donors. The study used immunosequencing to profile the T cell repertoires of under 700 subjects and linked those repertoires to cytomegalovirus serostatus. In an earlier analysis of roughly 600 of the donors, high-throughput TCR beta sequencing was used to judge whether each TCR beta V gene segment behaved as functional or pseudogenic. Both class I and class II loci were covered by HLA typing, at four-digit resolution. The study combined high-throughput TCR immunosequencing, statistical association of individual TCRs with disease status, and machine learning to predict cytomegalovirus infection status. To study patterns of TCR occurrence, a later analysis re-analyzed previously published TCR beta repertoires from more than 550 donors and added high-resolution HLA genotyping. On average, 235,054 unique TCR beta nucleotide sequences were sequenced per donor among about 400 genotyped donors of the cohort, with roughly 19% of those sequences being non-productive. Genome-wide SNP genotypes for about 60% of the roughly 670 donors were used in a later genetic analysis, which treated that subset as a discovery cohort. All discovery cohort repertoires had been generated on a single sequencing platform. Donor age, sex, ethnicity and CMV serostatus were compiled together with the repertoire data. Roughly 5 DR-DQ haplotypes were treated as single units for association and clustering because of strong linkage in the cohort. A separate validation cohort of roughly 120 different subjects was used in addition to the roughly 700-subject first cohort.

The CDR3 covers 16 residues, taking in both the cysteine and the phenylalanine. The CDR3 DNA has 48 bases and is translated from base 1. CDR1 and CDR2 (SGHAT, FQNNGV) derive from the germline V gene. For this chain, trimming is 0 bases at the V end and 4 bases at the J end, and the number of junction bases without a gene match is 5. The cohort was made up of roughly 670 healthy bone marrow donors. Cohort members were all nominally healthy when sampled, although unrecorded immune exposures were likely present. The donor was CMV seropositive and belonged to the group of some 290 seropositive cohort members. A peripheral blood sample was collected from each donor, and TCR beta sequencing was performed on peripheral blood mononuclear cells. Genomic DNA was extracted from the blood cell samples with the Qiagen DNeasy Blood Extraction Kit. The library was built by means of the immunoSEQ multiplex PCR assay. The multiplex PCR relied on a mix of 60 forward primers for TCR Vbeta segments and 13 reverse primers for TCR Jbeta segments. Amplification of the CDR3 region of rearranged TCR beta genes was performed with a multiplex PCR assay on genomic DNA. The amplified TCR beta libraries were sequenced on the Illumina HiSeq System as 87-base-pair reads. Per the original workflow: Across the 700 or so repertoires, a later analysis counted tens of millions of unique TCR beta chains, approximately 10 million of which were shared by at least two donors. Raw reads were error-corrected and collapsed into unique sequences by a nearest-neighbor algorithm in which closely related sequences were merged to remove PCR and sequencing errors. Alignment of CDR3 sequences to IMGT reference sequences was used to assign V, D and J gene segments. For a sequence to be retained, a match of at least six nucleotides was required to both a V gene segment and a J gene segment. A rearrangement was called productive if the CDR3 had no stop codons and remained in frame with V and J, and every other rearrangement was called non-productive. CDR3 was defined according to IMGT convention as the region running from the second conserved V-encoded cysteine to the conserved J-encoded phenylalanine. The earlier analysis of some 550 of the donors excluded any sequence lacking an unambiguous match to a single V gene segment. In an earlier analysis of some 590 of the donors, V segments were called functional above 56.7% productive rearrangements and were called segregating when the between-donor standard deviation exceeded 5%. A statistical classification framework was built for diagnosing cytomegalovirus status from the catalog of TCR beta chain sequences. V and J gene assignment, in a later analysis, came from comparing TCR nucleotide sequences with IMGT/GENE-DB human TR gene sequences. Using the TCRdist pipeline, a later analysis assigned CDR3 sequences along with most-parsimonious VDJ recombination scenarios. In a later analysis, each TCR beta chain was defined by its CDR3 amino acid sequence together with its V-gene family, and reads lacking a unique V-gene family were excluded. To address suspected cross-contamination and a sequencing artifact, a later analysis removed approximately 590 highly shared, low-generation-probability nucleotide sequences. In a later analysis, a clonal expansion index was calculated for each public chain from normalized within-repertoire ranks of inferred template counts. In a later analysis, generation probabilities were computed using a VDJ recombination model fitted to out-of-frame rearrangements, and the results were checked against IGoR. In a later analysis, hypergeometric tests were used to score TCR-TCR, TCR-HLA and TCR-CMV co-occurrence, with a repertoire-size bias correction applied to TCR pairs. False discovery rates were estimated in a later analysis by permuting HLA or CMV assignments 20 times. In a later analysis, co-occurring TCRs were grouped with DBSCAN, and TCRdist sequence similarity was added when clustering was performed within HLA-allele-positive subsets. Co-occurrence clustering excluded repertoires with fewer than 30,000 or more than 120,000 public chains, plus five with anomalous nucleotide sharing. TCRdb carries this immuneACCESS record with in-frame sequences only. Its versions omit some clonotypes, under half of them owing to an unresolved V gene in the studies checked, with the rest unexplained. D and trimming come from the DNA, and the V and J calls and clone size come from that table. Across this sample there are more than 85,000 clones, with around 75% seen only once. The ten largest clones represent roughly 13% of the sample.

As to this clone: It lacks a known antigen. The record has no base qualities; no much larger clone is one base away.

The research as a whole found: Specific HLA alleles were associated with 15,000 to 20,000 TCR beta sequences at a false discovery rate of 0.05 in a later analysis. V-gene and J-gene trimming of TCR beta chains was associated with a missense DCLRE1C variant in a later genetic analysis, and the association was replicated in an independent cohort. Some IMGT-functional V segments, including TRBV6-2 and TRBV6-3, could not be told apart with the 87-base-pair reads, so those segments were excluded. Strong co-occurrence of HLA alleles, especially DR and DQ, made assigning TCR associations to individual alleles difficult. For the cohort, immune exposure information was limited to CMV serostatus. Because HLA typing was unavailable for some donors at each locus, only the typed subset was used in association tests. Over 15 rarely observed V segments, including chromosome 9 orphons, were excluded from the earlier analysis of a few hundred of the donors because counts were too low. Cytomegalovirus status was reported to be diagnosed by the classifier with high specificity and sensitivity in both the original and validation cohorts. In the study, about 150 TCR beta chains were listed as associated with cytomegalovirus. The sequencing pipeline was judged likely to have produced a cluster of highly shared sequence variants as a technical artifact. Linkage disequilibrium might explain the correlated functional status among segregating V segments, but an unknown experimental factor could not be ruled out. In a later analysis, HLA-associated TCR beta chains showed more clonal expansion and lower generation probabilities than non-associated chains that were equally common. In vitro tests confirmed that three of the cytomegalovirus-associated TCR beta chains recognize cytomegalovirus antigens. According to a later analysis, parvovirus B19, influenza, CMV and Epstein-Barr virus appeared linked to several top co-occurrence clusters. A further reported finding was that TCR beta sequences accurately predicted the HLA-A and HLA-B alleles for most subjects in the first cohort. The authors suggested that the approach could potentially be generalized to other disease states and immunological phenotypes. In an earlier analysis of approximately 590 of the donors, most TCR beta V segments were observed in productive rearrangements about 87% or about 30% of the time, broadly matching IMGT annotations. Only TCR beta chains were sequenced in this cohort, and the absence of alpha or paired-chain data limited detectable features. A later analysis found that TCR association rates varied across HLA loci, with DRB1 alleles showing the most associated TCRs and HLA-C alleles the fewest. A later genetic analysis reported fewer N-insertions in productive TCRs among donors in an Asian-associated ancestry cluster than the roughly 670-donor mean. Sequencing depth was assumed to be roughly uniform across donors in the presence/absence analyses, though that assumption may not hold. While some public TCRs were present in many individuals, most TCR sequences turned up only very rarely across donors. In a later analysis, most CMV-associated TCR beta chains were found to appear HLA-restricted, with HLA associations seemingly driven largely by CMV exposure.

Source material: PBMCs. The V gene is TRBV11-2 and the J gene is TRBJ2-7; TRBD2 lines up with 11 middle nucleotides. The TCR originated in a male donor in good health and CMV-seropositive. CDR3 sequence: CASSLDPLAGDYEQYF. The DNA sequence reads TGTGCCAGCAGCTTAGATCCACTAGCGGGGGATTACGAGCAGTACTTC.